The clone carrying this T cell receptor beta chain was seen only a few times. Trimming removed 3 bases from V and 4 bases from J, with 9 bases in between. This CDR3 is 14 amino acids long. Germline V gene data show CDR1 as LNHDA and CDR2 as SQIVND (reference sequence). cDNA prepared by RNA extraction and subsequent reverse transcription served as the template for sequencing. Profiling relied on immunoSEQ multiplex PCR, and the TCRdb table lists in-frame clones only, not all of them. The table lists 70,000 or so clones, approximately 30% of them singletons. This sample's treatment: oral pan-JAK inhibitor, 5-10 mg twice daily. The record originates from a study of CD8+ T cells in alopecia areata.

This chain joins TRBV19 and TRBJ2-2; D not certain. This clonotype was sampled from a human donor with alopecia areata. Sequenced material: CD8+ T cells sorted from blood, taken at week 4, from a patient treated with tofacitinib. CDR3 region: CASSIFGSTGELFF. The CDR3 DNA follows: TGTGCCAGTAGTATTTTCGGCAGCACCGGGGAGCTGTTTTTT.